This T cell receptor (beta chain) was recovered during a study of regulatory and conventional T cells in RAG deficiency. Study-level results: Shannon entropy was markedly lower and Simpson indices higher in RAG-deficient patients than control T-cell subsets. Shorter CDR3s in all patient subsets; >75% Treg-Tconv overlap in Omenn. Omenn syndrome and CID/AS patients had about 100-fold fewer unique Treg TCR beta sequences, versus approximately 9.6-fold elsewhere.

The sample holds one count of this clone. Its antigen is not identified. V lost 4 bases and J 2 bases, leaving 13 bases between the germline ends. The CDR3 extends over 15 amino acids. Germline CDR1 reads MGHDK; CDR2 reads SYGVNS. Produced via immunoSEQ multiplex PCR; TCRdb's table is partial and in-frame only. The table includes 25,000 to 35,000 clones, nearly 95% detected once. Conventional CD4+ T cells were sorted from blood as CD25-low CD127-high cells. The same data also contributed to another study, on regulatory T cells. Turning to that study: Primers: 52 TRBV forward and 13 TRBJ reverse.

J is TRBJ2-3 and V is TRBV25-1, with unresolved D. This TCR derives from a human donor in good health. Sample: CD25- CD4+ T cells sorted from blood. The CDR3 nucleotides read TGTGCCAGCAGTGTCTTCCGGTTGAACACAGATACGCAGTATTTT. Translated: CASSVFRLNTDTQYF.